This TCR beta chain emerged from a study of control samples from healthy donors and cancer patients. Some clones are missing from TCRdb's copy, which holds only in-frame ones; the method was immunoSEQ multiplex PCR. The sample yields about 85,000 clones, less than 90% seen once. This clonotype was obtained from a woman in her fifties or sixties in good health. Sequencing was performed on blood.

CDR3 residues: CASSPRDRGFSGNTIYF. The CDR3 DNA follows: TGTGCCAGCAGCCCACGGGACAGGGGATTCTCTGGAAACACCATATATTTT. V usage is TRBV7-9 and J usage is TRBJ1-3, with 10 bases fitting TRBD1. Germline V gene sequence: CDR1 SEHNR, CDR2 FQNEAQ (reference sequence). The CDR3 runs to 17 residues. With V trimmed by 5 bases and J by 0 bases, 7 bases remained unmatched.